This TCR beta chain was identified in a study of response to subunit inactivated influenza vaccine. Study-wide findings and caveats: Authors proposed each seasonal influenza vaccination draws in few new T cells.

The CDR3 contains 17 residues. Germline CDR1 is MDHEN and CDR2 is SYDVKM. Trimming removed 5 bases from V and 8 bases from J, with 27 bases in between. Comments on this clonotype: No antigen is known for it. With a much larger clone just one base away, this may be a read error.

MiXCR, run by TCRdb on the RT-PCR reads, gives a single entry per CDR3 protein. In the table there are about 780,000 distinct CDR3 sequences, approximately 17% of which are singletons. The sequence was collected from a man in his fifties who received an inactivated influenza vaccine. The sequencing used PBMCs from blood, collected approximately 5 days after vaccination. The chain has TRBV28 and TRBJ1-2, with a tentative D call TRBD1 (6 bases). CDR3 sequence: CASSRTGARTVGWGYTF. As DNA, the CDR3 is TGTGCCAGCAGTCGGACGGGGGCGCGAACGGTGGGATGGGGCTACACCTTC.